This TCR beta chain was captured by sequencing in a study of T cells after somatic rescue of genetic block. Libraries were prepared by immunoSEQ multiplex PCR; TCRdb keeps only in-frame clonotypes and omits some of them. The repertoire consists of about 63,000 clones, with about 90% occurring once and the leading ten covering around 3%. The germline V gene encodes CDR1 MNHEY and CDR2 SMNVEV (reference sequence). The CDR3 has 14 residues. The germline V and J ends were trimmed by 5 bases and 6 bases, with 16 bases remaining between them. The rearrangement joins TRBV27 to TRBJ1-2, with D possibly being TRBD1 (6 bases). Sequencing input: peripheral blood mononuclear cells (PBMCs). This receptor was identified in a man aged 40-50 years. This CDR3 is CASSLQWGAHGYTF. The CDR3 DNA follows: TGTGCCAGCAGTCTCCAGTGGGGGGCTCATGGCTACACCTTC.